The clone carrying this TCR beta chain was seen a handful of times. Looked up from germline, CDR1 is DFQATT and CDR2 is SNEGSKA (reference sequence). Trimming took 3 bases from V and 0 from J, leaving 9 bases between them. CDR3 length: 14 amino acids. TCRdb independently ran MiXCR on the 5' RACE reads; one entry per CDR3 protein. The table lists roughly 350,000 distinct CDR3 sequences, roughly 4% of them singletons. The sample originates from a study of T cells after yellow fever vaccination. The genes are TRBV20-1 and TRBJ2-1; D unresolved. The clonotype originates from a man between 18 and 35 years old who received the YFV17D yellow fever vaccine. The sample was PBMCs, taken 5 days after the yellow fever booster vaccination. The CDR3 sequence is CSASLGYSYNEQFF. The CDR3, as DNA: TGCAGTGCTAGTTTGGGTTACTCCTACAATGAGCAGTTCTTC.